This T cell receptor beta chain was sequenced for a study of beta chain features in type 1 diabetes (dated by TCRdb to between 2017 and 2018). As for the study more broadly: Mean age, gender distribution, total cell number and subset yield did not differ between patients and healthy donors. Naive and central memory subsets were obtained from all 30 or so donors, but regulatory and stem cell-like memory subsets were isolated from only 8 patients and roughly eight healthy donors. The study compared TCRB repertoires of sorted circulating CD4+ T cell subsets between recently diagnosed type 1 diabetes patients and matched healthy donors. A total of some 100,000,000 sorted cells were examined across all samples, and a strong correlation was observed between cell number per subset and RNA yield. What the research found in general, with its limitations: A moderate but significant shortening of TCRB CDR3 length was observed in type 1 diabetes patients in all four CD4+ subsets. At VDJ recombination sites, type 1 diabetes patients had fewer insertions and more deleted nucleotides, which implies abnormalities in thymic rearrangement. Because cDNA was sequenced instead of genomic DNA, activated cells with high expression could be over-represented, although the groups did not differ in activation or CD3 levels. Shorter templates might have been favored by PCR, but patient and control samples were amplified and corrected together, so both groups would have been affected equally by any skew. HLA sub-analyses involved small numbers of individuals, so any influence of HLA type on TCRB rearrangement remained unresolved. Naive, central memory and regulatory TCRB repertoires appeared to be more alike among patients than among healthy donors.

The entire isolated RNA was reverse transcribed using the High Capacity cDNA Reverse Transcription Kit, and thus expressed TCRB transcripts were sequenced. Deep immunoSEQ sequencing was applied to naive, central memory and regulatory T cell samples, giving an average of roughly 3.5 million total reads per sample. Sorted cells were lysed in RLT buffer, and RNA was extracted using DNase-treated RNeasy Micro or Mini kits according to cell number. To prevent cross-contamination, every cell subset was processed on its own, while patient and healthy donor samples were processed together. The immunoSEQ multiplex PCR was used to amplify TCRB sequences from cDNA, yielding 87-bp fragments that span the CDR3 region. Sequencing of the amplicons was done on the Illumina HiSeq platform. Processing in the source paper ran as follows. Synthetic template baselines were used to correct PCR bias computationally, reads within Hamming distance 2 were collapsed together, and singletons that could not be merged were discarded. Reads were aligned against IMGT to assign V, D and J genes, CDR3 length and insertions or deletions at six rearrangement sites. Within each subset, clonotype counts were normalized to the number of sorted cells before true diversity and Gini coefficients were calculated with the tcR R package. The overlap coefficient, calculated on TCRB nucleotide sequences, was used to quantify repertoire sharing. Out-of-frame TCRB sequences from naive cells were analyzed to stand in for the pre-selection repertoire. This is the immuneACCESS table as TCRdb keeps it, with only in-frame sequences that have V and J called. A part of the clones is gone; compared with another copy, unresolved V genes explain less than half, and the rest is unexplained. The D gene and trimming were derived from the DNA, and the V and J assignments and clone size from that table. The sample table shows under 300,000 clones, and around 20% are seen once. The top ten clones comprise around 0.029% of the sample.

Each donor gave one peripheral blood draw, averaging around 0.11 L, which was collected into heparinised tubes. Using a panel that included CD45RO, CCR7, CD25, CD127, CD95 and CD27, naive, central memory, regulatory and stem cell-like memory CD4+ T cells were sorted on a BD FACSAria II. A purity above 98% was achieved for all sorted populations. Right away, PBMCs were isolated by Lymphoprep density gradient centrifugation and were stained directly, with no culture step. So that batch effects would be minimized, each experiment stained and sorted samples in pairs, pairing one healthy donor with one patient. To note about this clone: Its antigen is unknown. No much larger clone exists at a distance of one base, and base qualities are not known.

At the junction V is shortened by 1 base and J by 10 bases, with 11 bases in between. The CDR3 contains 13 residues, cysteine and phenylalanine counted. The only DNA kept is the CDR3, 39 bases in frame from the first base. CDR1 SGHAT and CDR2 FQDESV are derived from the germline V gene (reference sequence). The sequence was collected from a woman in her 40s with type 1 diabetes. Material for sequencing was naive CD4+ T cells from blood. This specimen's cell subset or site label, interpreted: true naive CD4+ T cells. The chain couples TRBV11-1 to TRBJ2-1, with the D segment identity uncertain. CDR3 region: CASSLGEEFEQFF. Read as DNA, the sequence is TGTGCCAGCAGCTTAGGAGAGGAATTCGAGCAGTTCTTC. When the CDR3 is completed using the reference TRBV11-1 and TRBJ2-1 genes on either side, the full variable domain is EAEVAQSPRYKITEKSQAVAFWCDPISGHATLYWYRQILGQGPELLVQFQDESVVDDSQLPKDRFSAERLKGVDSTLKIQPAELGDSAMYLCASSLGEEFEQFFGPGTRLTVL.